This TCR beta chain is from a study of beta chain features in type 1 diabetes. Of the isolated RNA, all was reverse transcribed, and so the sequenced material was expressed TCRB transcripts. About 3.6 million reads was the average for naive, central memory and regulatory T cell samples. Sequenced by immunoSEQ multiplex PCR; TCRdb stores in-frame clones only, minus some. The repertoire holds about 140,000 clones, with 6.9% as singletons. Without exception, sorted populations had purity beyond 95%. This CDR3 contains 13 residues. Between the trimmed V and J ends, which lost 2 bases and 5 bases, there was a span of 9 bases. Germline lookup yields CDR1 MNHEY and CDR2 SVGAGI.

This chain connects TRBV6-5 to TRBJ1-1; TRBD1 is a possible D gene (5 bases). This sequence originates from a woman in her thirties in good health. The specimen was central memory CD4+ T cells from blood. The CDR3 reads CASSYQGVTEAFF. CDR3 DNA sequence: TGTGCCAGCAGTTACCAAGGGGTGACTGAAGCTTTCTTT.